The 9 T cell receptor beta chains reported below all come from one sample, sequenced in a study of Graves' ophthalmopathy and Graves' hyperthyroidism. RNA transcripts provided the template for amplifying TCR beta CDR3 regions. The first-round RT-PCR employed HTBI primers together with the Qiagen OneStep RT-PCR kit. A multiplex PCR was then performed as the second round. TCRdb reprocessed the multiplex PCR reads with MiXCR, giving one entry per CDR3 protein. This sample has approximately 540,000 distinct CDR3 sequences, with 35% to 45% found just once. The specimen was peripheral blood or thyroid tissue (not recorded which). These receptors came from an adult man with Graves' hyperthyroidism.

This clonotype has a count of ten or more. The chain couples TRBV5-4 to TRBJ1-2; D is ambiguous. Germline CDR1 SGHNT, CDR2 YYREEE (reference sequence). The CDR3 covers 14 residues. Between the trimmed V and J ends, which lost 3 bases and 8 bases, there was a span of 17 bases. The CDR3 DNA reads TGTGCCAGCAGCTCCCCGATGGAAGGGCGAGGCTACACCTTC. It yields the protein CASSSPMEGRGYTF.

This sequence joins TRBV11-1 and TRBJ2-1; D unresolved. Germline-derived CDR1 and CDR2 are SGHAT and FQDESV (reference sequence). CDR3 length: 12 residues. Trimming left V 2 bases short and J 6 bases short, with 5 bases between. The DNA for the CDR3 is TGTGCCAGCAGCTTATTTCGCAATGAGCAGTTCTTC. This codes for CASSLFRNEQFF.

This clonotype appeared many times. The chain joins TRBV4-1 to TRBJ1-2; maybe TRBD1 (5 bases). The ends were cut back, 0 bases at V and 3 bases at J, with 11 bases in the middle. The germline V gene encodes CDR1 MGHRA and CDR2 YSYEKL. The CDR3 runs 15 residues. DNA of the CDR3: TGCGCCAGCAGCCAAGATACAGGCCCTTACTATGGCTACACCTTC. This translates into CASSQDTGPYYGYTF.

Note on this clonotype: A read error is likely, as this CDR3 ends without the conserved phenylalanine or tryptophan. The chain joins TRBV9 to TRBJ1-1; TRBD1 matches 7 bases. Germline V CDR1 and CDR2: SGDLS, YYNGEE. The CDR3 has 14 amino acids. The junction had 6 bases not matched to a gene; V was cut back by 4 bases and J by 3 bases. CDR3 amino acids: CASSPGGGYTEAFL. As DNA, the CDR3 is TGTGCCAGCAGCCCAGGGGGGGGGTACACTGAAGCTTTCCTT.

In the case of this clonotype: Possible read error: a much larger clone is one base away. The J gene is TRBJ1-2, the V gene TRBV2; D gene unclear. The CDR3 covers 13 residues. Germline CDR1 is SNHLY and CDR2 is FYNNEI. The CDR3, as DNA: TGTGCCGGCAGAGAACTGGAGGACTATGGCTACACCTTC. Translating gives CAGRELEDYGYTF.

This clonotype was observed many times. The chain has TRBV5-1 and TRBJ2-6; D gene uncertain. Germline V lookup: CDR1 SGHRS, CDR2 YFSETQ. This CDR3 spans 16 amino acids. The V and J ends lost 1 base and 1 base respectively, with 9 bases between them. CDR3 amino acids: CASSLSWASGANVLTF. CDR3 sequence (DNA): TGCGCCAGCAGCTTGAGCTGGGCTTCTGGGGCCAACGTCCTGACTTTC.

The chain combines TRBV5-1 with TRBJ2-6; D may be TRBD1 or TRBD2 (5 bases each). This CDR3 is built from 16 residues. V lost 4 bases, J lost 0 bases, and 11 bases lay in between. Germline V gene lookup returns CDR1 SGHRS and CDR2 YFSETQ. CDR3 in amino acids: CASSRGDGSGANVLTF. The CDR3 DNA sequence: TGCGCCAGCAGCCGTGGGGACGGCTCTGGGGCCAACGTCCTGACTTTC. The whole variable domain, filled in from reference TRBV5-1 and TRBJ2-6, reads KAGVTQTPRYLIKTRGQQVTLSCSPISGHRSVSWYQQTPGQGLQFLFEYFSETQRNKGNFPGRFSGRQFSNSRSEMNVSTLELGDSALYLCASSRGDGSGANVLTFGAGSRLTVL.

This clonotype was observed many times. V usage is TRBV2 and J usage is TRBJ1-5; TRBD1 matches at 7 bases. CDR1 and CDR2 (germline): SNHLY, FYNNEI. This CDR3 is built from 14 residues. J gave up 2 bases and V 8 bases, and 6 bases lay outside the gene matches. The CDR3 DNA reads TGTGCCAGCGAAGGTGACAGGGGCAATCAGCCCCAGCATTTT. It encodes CASEGDRGNQPQHF.

This clonotype was detected many times. Here the CDR3 DNA reads TGTGCCAGCAGCTTAGCTTTCTCCGGGGAGCTGTTTTTT. It yields the protein CASSLAFSGELFF. The J gene is TRBJ2-2, the V gene TRBV7-2; D call uncertain. Deletions cut 0 bases from V and 6 bases from J, with 5 bases between. This CDR3 spans 13 amino acids. Germline V gene lookup returns CDR1 SGHTA and CDR2 FQGNSA.